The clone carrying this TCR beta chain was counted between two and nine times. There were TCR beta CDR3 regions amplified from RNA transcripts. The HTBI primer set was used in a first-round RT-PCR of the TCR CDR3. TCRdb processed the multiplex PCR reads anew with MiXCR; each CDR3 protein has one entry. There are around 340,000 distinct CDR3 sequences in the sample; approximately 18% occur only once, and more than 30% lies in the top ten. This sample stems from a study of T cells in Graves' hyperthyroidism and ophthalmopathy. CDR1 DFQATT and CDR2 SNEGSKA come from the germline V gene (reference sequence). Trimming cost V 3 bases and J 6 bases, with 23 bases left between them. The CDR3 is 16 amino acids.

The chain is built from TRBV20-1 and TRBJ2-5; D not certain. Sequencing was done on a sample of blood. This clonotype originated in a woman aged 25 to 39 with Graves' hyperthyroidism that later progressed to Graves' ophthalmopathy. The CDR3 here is CSARGVGPGKTKTQYF. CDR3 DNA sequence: TGCAGTGCTAGGGGCGTTGGTCCTGGGAAGACCAAGACCCAGTACTTC.